This T cell receptor (beta chain) stems from a study of T cell changes during pregnancy in multiple sclerosis. The germline gives CDR1 LNHDA, CDR2 SQIVND (reference sequence). CDR3 length: 15 residues. With 4 bases clipped from V and 6 bases from J, the junction kept 5 bases outside the gene matches. Clones were read by immunoSEQ multiplex PCR, and TCRdb kept only the in-frame ones, dropping some. The sample includes about 45,000 clones, less than 90% of them seen just once. The chain has TRBV19 and TRBJ2-1, with 11 bases identical to TRBD2. The source material was CD4+ T cells from peripheral blood mononuclear cells, sampled in the first trimester of pregnancy. This TCR derives from a female donor with multiple sclerosis, enrolled in a pregnancy study. Here the CDR3 reads CASSTQTSGTNEQFF. The CDR3 DNA sequence: TGTGCCAGTAGTACCCAGACTAGCGGGACCAATGAGCAGTTCTTC. Complete variable domain (other parts from reference TRBV19 and TRBJ2-1): DGGITQSPKYLFRKEGQNVTLSCEQNLNHDAMYWYRQDPGQGLRLIYYSQIVNDFQKGDIAEGYSVSREKKESFPLTVTSAQKNPTAFYLCASSTQTSGTNEQFFGPGTRLTVL.